This T cell receptor beta chain derives from a study of early stage breast cancer tumors. Overall study context: Most of the 16 invasive tumors were ER+, PR+ and HER2-. Study results and limitations: Tumor and normal breast were distinguished via blood comparison in most of the 16 patients. Commonly generated sequences made up most enriched TCRB sequences shared between patients. Compared with adjacent normal breast tissue, tumors showed roughly 2.5-fold greater T cell density and higher clonality.

The ends were cut back, 5 bases at V and 6 bases at J, with 13 bases in the middle. CDR3 size: 13 residues. CDR1 and CDR2 from the germline V gene are SEHNR and FQNEAQ (reference sequence). Turning to this clone: Its antigen is currently unknown.

Produced via immunoSEQ multiplex PCR; TCRdb's table is partial and in-frame only. The sample carries roughly 14,000 clones, approximately 84% recorded once. This receptor was taken from a person aged 30-39 years with breast cancer. The rearrangement links TRBV7-9 to TRBJ1-2; D possibly corresponds to TRBD1 (5 bases). Sequenced input: normal breast tissue next to the tumor. The CDR3 loop is CASSPRDYNGYTF. The CDR3 DNA follows: TGTGCCAGCAGCCCCCGGGACTATAATGGCTACACCTTC.